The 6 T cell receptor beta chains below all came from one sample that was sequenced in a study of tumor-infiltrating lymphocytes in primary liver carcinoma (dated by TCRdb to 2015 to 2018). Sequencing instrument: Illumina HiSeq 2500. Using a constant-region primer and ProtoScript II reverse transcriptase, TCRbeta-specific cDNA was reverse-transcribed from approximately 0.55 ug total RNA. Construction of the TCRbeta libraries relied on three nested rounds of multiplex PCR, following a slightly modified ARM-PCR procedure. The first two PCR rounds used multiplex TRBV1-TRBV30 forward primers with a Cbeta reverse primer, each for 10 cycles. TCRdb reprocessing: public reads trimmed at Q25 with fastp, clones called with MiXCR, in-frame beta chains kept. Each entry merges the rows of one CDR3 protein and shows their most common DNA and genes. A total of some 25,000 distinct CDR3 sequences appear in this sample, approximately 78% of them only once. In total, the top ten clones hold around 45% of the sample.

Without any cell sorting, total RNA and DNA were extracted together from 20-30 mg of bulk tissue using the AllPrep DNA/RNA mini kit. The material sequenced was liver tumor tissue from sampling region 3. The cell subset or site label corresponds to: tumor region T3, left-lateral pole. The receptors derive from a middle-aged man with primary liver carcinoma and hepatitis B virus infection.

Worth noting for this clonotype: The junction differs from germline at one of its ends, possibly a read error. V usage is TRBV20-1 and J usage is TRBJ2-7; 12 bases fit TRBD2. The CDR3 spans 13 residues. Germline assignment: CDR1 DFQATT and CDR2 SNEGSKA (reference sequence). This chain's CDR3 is CSIGLAGRYEHYF. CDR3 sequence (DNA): TGCAGTATTGGACTAGCGGGACGATACGAGCACTACTTC.

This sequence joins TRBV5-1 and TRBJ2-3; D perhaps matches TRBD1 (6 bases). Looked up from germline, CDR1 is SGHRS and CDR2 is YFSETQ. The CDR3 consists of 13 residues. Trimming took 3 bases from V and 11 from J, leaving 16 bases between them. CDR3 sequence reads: CASSWDKGNMQYF. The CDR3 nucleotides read TGCGCCAGCAGCTGGGACAAGGGAAATATGCAGTATTTT.

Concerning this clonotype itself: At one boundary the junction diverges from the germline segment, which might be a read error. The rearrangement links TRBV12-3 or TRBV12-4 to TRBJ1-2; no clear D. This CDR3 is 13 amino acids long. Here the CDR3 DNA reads TGTGCCAGCAGTTTAGTCGTCAGATATGACTACACCTTC. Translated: CASSLVVRYDYTF.

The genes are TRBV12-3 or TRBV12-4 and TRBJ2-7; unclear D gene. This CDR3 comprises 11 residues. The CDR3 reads CFSSSSYEQYF. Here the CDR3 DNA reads TGTTTCAGCAGTTCTTCTTACGAGCAGTACTTC.

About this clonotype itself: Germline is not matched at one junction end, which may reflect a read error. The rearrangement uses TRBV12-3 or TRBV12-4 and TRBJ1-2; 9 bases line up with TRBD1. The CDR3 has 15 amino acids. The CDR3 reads CASTDRTGVNYGYTF. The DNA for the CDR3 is TGTGCCAGTACAGACCGGACAGGGGTTAATTATGGCTACACATTC.

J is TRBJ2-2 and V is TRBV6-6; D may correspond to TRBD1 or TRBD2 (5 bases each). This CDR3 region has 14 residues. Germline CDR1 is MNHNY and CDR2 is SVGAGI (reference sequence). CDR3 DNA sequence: TGTGCTACCACCACCATGGGGGTCGCCGGGGAGCTGTTTTTT. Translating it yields CATTTMGVAGELFF.